The 10 T cell receptor beta chains reported below all come from one sample, sequenced in a study of monozygotic twins with inflammatory bowel disease. TCRdb reworked the 5' RACE reads into one entry per CDR3 protein, no DNA. Recorded here are about 380,000 distinct CDR3 sequences; the top ten clones represent around 2.6%. The sequenced material came from blood. The receptors derive from a human donor with ulcerative colitis or Crohn's disease, or a healthy co-twin of an affected twin (not recorded which).

The chain recombines TRBV6-1 with TRBJ2-5; there is no DNA to check the TCRdb D call of TRBD1. Germline assignment: CDR1 MNHNS and CDR2 SASEGT. The CDR3 extends over 16 amino acids. This CDR3 is CASSQRGRGPQETQYF.

The chain couples TRBV7-9 to TRBJ1-1; the TCRdb call, TRBD1, lacks DNA for checking. The V gene's germline CDR1 is SEHNR and CDR2 FQNEAQ (reference sequence). The CDR3 length is 15 residues. The CDR3 sequence is CASSLPRPINTEAFF.

CDR3 residues: CASSLQATDTQYF. The genes are TRBV11-3 and TRBJ2-3. Looked up from germline, CDR1 is SGHNT and CDR2 is YENEEA. The CDR3 contains 13 residues.

The rearrangement links TRBV7-2 to TRBJ2-5; TCRdb's D call of TRBD2 is untestable without DNA. This CDR3 is 14 amino acids long. The germline gives CDR1 SGHTA, CDR2 FQGNSA. The CDR3 protein is CASSPGASEETQYF.

The V call is TRBV4-1, the J call TRBJ2-1; TCRdb lists TRBD1, though no DNA is available to test this call. From germline, CDR1 is MGHRA and CDR2 YSYEKL. The CDR3 runs 19 residues. The CDR3 sequence: CASSHPVALSPILRDEQFF.

V gene TRBV5-1 combines with J gene TRBJ2-2; the D call of TRBD1 rests on TCRdb alone, since no DNA is present to check it. The CDR3 consists of 16 residues. Germline V CDR1 and CDR2: SGHRS, YFSETQ. CDR3 amino acids: CASSRPGTGLTGELFF. Filled out from reference TRBV5-1 and TRBJ2-2, the complete variable domain reads KAGVTQTPRYLIKTRGQQVTLSCSPISGHRSVSWYQQTPGQGLQFLFEYFSETQRNKGNFPGRFSGRQFSNSRSEMNVSTLELGDSALYLCASSRPGTGLTGELFFGEGSRLTVL.

The chain employs TRBV11-3 and TRBJ2-3; TCRdb's assignment of TRBD2 cannot be checked, as there is no DNA. Per germline, CDR1 SGHNT and CDR2 YENEEA. The CDR3 loop spans 22 amino acids. The CDR3 region is CASSLVWAGGLSWASSTDTQYF.

The genes are TRBV5-1 and TRBJ2-3; the D call of TRBD1 rests on TCRdb alone, since no DNA is present to check it. The CDR3 covers 16 residues. Germline values: CDR1 SGHRS, CDR2 YFSETQ. CDR3 sequence: CASSPSEGQGSDTQYF.

This rearrangement joins TRBV6-1 to TRBJ1-1. The CDR3 is made up of 13 amino acids. Germline-derived CDR1 and CDR2 are MNHNS and SASEGT. The CDR3 is CASSEQWRTEAFF.

The chain employs TRBV29-1 and TRBJ1-1; no DNA is available, so the TRBD1 call from TCRdb remains unchecked. Germline lookup yields CDR1 SQVTM and CDR2 ANQGSEA. The CDR3 covers 12 residues. The CDR3: CSGWTGIRGAFF.